A single sample gave rise to the 18 T cell receptor beta chains below, sequenced in a study of beta chain features in type 1 diabetes. cDNA synthesis used the whole RNA isolate, giving expressed TCRB sequences. Only in-frame clones appear in the TCRdb table, and some are missing; sequencing was by immunoSEQ multiplex PCR. The table shows roughly 41,000 clones, with 49% occurring only once. The material sequenced was central memory CD4+ T cells from blood. These receptors came from a young woman in good health.

This sequence joins TRBV6-5 and TRBJ2-3; 10 nucleotides agree with TRBD1. Germline V gene data show CDR1 as MNHEY and CDR2 as SVGAGI. This CDR3 has 15 residues. The junction had 4 bases not matched to a gene; V was cut back by 5 bases and J by 2 bases. CDR3 DNA: TGTGCCAGCAGTCGGGGACAGGGGCCCACAGATACGCAGTATTTT. The encoded protein is CASSRGQGPTDTQYF.

This chain uses TRBV5-1 with TRBJ2-7; D is possibly TRBD1 (7 bases). The germline gives CDR1 SGHRS, CDR2 YFSETQ. Trimming left V 4 bases short and J 6 bases short, with 17 bases between. CDR3 size: 14 residues. The CDR3 protein is CASSGGTVIGEQYF. The CDR3, as DNA: TGCGCCAGCAGCGGGGGGACAGTCATTGGCGAGCAGTACTTC.

V and J are TRBV2 and TRBJ2-5; 14 bases match TRBD2. Germline CDR1 is SNHLY and CDR2 is FYNNEI. The length of the CDR3 is 20 residues. Trimming took 7 bases from V and 0 from J; bases not matched to a gene: 16. The CDR3 is CASMDSDRLAGGRYQETQYF. DNA of the CDR3: TGTGCCAGCATGGACTCCGACCGACTAGCGGGGGGGAGGTACCAAGAGACCCAGTACTTC.

J is TRBJ2-6 and V is TRBV11-2; D is unclear. Germline V gene data show CDR1 as SGHAT and CDR2 as FQNNGV. The CDR3 runs 15 residues. V was clipped by 3 bases and J by 0 bases, with 6 bases between them. The CDR3 region is CASSFRGSGANVLTF. The CDR3, as DNA: TGTGCCAGCAGCTTTCGCGGCTCTGGGGCCAACGTCCTGACTTTC.

This chain joins TRBV15 and TRBJ2-3; D may be TRBD2 (6 bases). This CDR3 comprises 13 residues. Germline V gives CDR1 LNHNV, CDR2 YYDKDF (reference sequence). The V and J ends lost 6 bases and 4 bases respectively, with 11 bases between them. The CDR3 is CATRGLIPDTQYF. CDR3 DNA sequence: TGTGCCACCAGGGGACTTATCCCAGATACGCAGTATTTT. Based on the CDR3 plus reference TRBV15 and TRBJ2-3, the full variable domain is DAMVIQNPRYQVTQFGKPVTLSCSQTLNHNVMYWYQQKSSQAPKLLFHYYDKDFNNEADTPDNFQSRRPNTSFCFLDIRSPGLGDTAMYLCATRGLIPDTQYFGPGTRLTVL.

The gene calls are TRBV5-5 and TRBJ1-1, with 7 bases lining up with TRBD1. This CDR3 is 13 amino acids long. Germline V gene sequence: CDR1 SGHKS, CDR2 YYEKEE (reference sequence). V shed 2 bases and J 4 bases; nucleotides not matched to a gene: 2. CDR3 in amino acids: CASSFRGSTEAFF. For the CDR3, the DNA is TGTGCCAGCAGCTTCAGGGGGAGCACTGAAGCTTTCTTT.

V usage is TRBV5-1 and J usage is TRBJ2-4, with 8 bases fitting TRBD2. Germline V gives CDR1 SGHRS, CDR2 YFSETQ. Losses at the gene ends were 8 bases for V and 1 base for J; bases not matched to a gene: 5. CDR3 size: 14 residues. The CDR3 here is CASTPGGAKNIQYF. In nucleotides, the CDR3 is TGCGCCAGTACCCCGGGGGGGGCCAAAAACATTCAGTACTTC.

This sequence joins TRBV5-1 and TRBJ2-7; 14 bases are shared with TRBD2. After removal of 4 bases from V and 4 bases from J, the junction contained 4 bases not matched to a gene. Germline values: CDR1 SGHRS, CDR2 YFSETQ. This CDR3 region has 15 residues. The CDR3 DNA sequence: TGCGCCAGCAGCGCGGGACTAGCGGGAGTTTACGAGCAGTACTTC. Its protein is CASSAGLAGVYEQYF.

This chain's CDR3 is CASSSGAYNEQFF. CDR3 in DNA: TGTGCCAGCAGCTCAGGGGCCTACAATGAGCAGTTCTTC. This rearrangement joins TRBV28 to TRBJ2-1; the D gene is possibly TRBD1 (6 bases). Germline V lookup: CDR1 MDHEN, CDR2 SYDVKM. CDR3 length equals 13 residues. V lost 6 bases to trimming and J lost 2 bases, with 8 bases between them.

The chain links TRBV27 to TRBJ1-2; 7 positions match TRBD1. The CDR3 covers 14 residues. V dropped 6 bases and J dropped 7; count of bases not matched to a gene: 11. The V gene's germline CDR1 is MNHEY and CDR2 SMNVEV (reference sequence). CDR3 amino acids: CASRAFDRDSGYTF. The CDR3 nucleotides are TGTGCCAGCAGAGCCTTCGACAGGGATAGTGGCTACACCTTC.

V is TRBV7-9 and J is TRBJ2-7, with unresolved D. The CDR3 has 13 amino acids. The germline CDR1 and CDR2 sequences are SEHNR and FQNEAQ (reference sequence). Trimming shortened V by 1 base and J by 6 bases, and 10 bases separated the two germline ends. The CDR3 reads CASSLEQPGEQYF. CDR3 nucleotide sequence: TGTGCCAGCAGCTTAGAACAACCGGGCGAGCAGTACTTC.

The rearrangement uses TRBV7-9 and TRBJ2-7, with D hard to call. The germline V gene encodes CDR1 SEHNR and CDR2 FQNEAQ (reference sequence). V was clipped by 5 bases and J by 2 bases, with 13 bases between them. The CDR3 covers 14 residues. CDR3 region: CASSEYYPPYEQYF. DNA for the CDR3: TGTGCCAGCAGCGAGTACTACCCTCCCTACGAGCAGTACTTC. Variable domain in full (rest from reference TRBV7-9 and TRBJ2-7): DTGVSQNPRHKITKRGQNVTFRCDPISEHNRLYWYRQTLGQGPEFLTYFQNEAQLEKSRLLSDRFSAERPKGSFSTLEIQRTEQGDSAMYLCASSEYYPPYEQYFGPGTRLTVT.

This clone was counted a few times. The V call is TRBV5-1, the J call TRBJ1-5; tentative D call: TRBD1 (5 bases). The CDR3 has 15 residues. The V end lost 1 base, the J end lost 1 base, and 9 bases lay between the germline ends. CDR1 SGHRS and CDR2 YFSETQ come from the germline V gene. CDR3 region: CASSLSGGSNQPQHF. DNA for the CDR3: TGCGCCAGCAGCTTGTCGGGGGGGAGCAATCAGCCCCAGCATTTT.

This clone was seen only a few times. The chain links TRBV11-2 to TRBJ2-6; D call uncertain. CDR3 length: 16 amino acids. From germline, CDR1 is SGHAT and CDR2 FQNNGV. With 5 bases removed from V and 1 base from J, the gap between germline ends came to 12 bases. CDR3 DNA: TGTGCCAGCAGCCAATTTCAGGCATCTGGGGCCAACGTCCTGACTTTC. Protein product: CASSQFQASGANVLTF.

J is TRBJ2-7 and V is TRBV5-1; 9 positions match TRBD1. The length of the CDR3 is 18 residues. V was pared by 5 bases and J by 0 bases, with 15 bases of the junction left unmatched. Germline-derived CDR1 and CDR2 are SGHRS and YFSETQ. The CDR3 bases are TGCGCCAGCAGGCCTTCGGGACAGGGACCTTTCGGCTCCTACGAGCAGTACTTC. The encoded protein is CASRPSGQGPFGSYEQYF. Looking up the rest from reference TRBV5-1 and TRBJ2-7 gives the full variable domain: KAGVTQTPRYLIKTRGQQVTLSCSPISGHRSVSWYQQTPGQGLQFLFEYFSETQRNKGNFPGRFSGRQFSNSRSEMNVSTLELGDSALYLCASRPSGQGPFGSYEQYFGPGTRLTVT.

The chain links TRBV19 to TRBJ2-5, with TRBD1 identical over 7 bases. The J call is uncertain, as TRBJ2-7 better fits the DNA end. The CDR3 has 11 amino acids. The germline V gene has CDR1 LNHDA and CDR2 SQIVND (reference sequence). The DNA for the CDR3 is TGTGCCTCCAGGGGGAACTACGAGCAGTACTTC. This encodes CASRGNYEQYF.

Only one count was recorded for this clone. V is TRBV5-1 and J is TRBJ2-3; 7 bases line up with TRBD1. Germline lookup yields CDR1 SGHRS and CDR2 YFSETQ. Trimming took 0 bases from V and 4 from J; bases not matched to a gene: 5. The CDR3 runs 15 residues. DNA for the CDR3: TGCGCCAGCAGCTTGGAGGGGGCTAGGTCAGATACGCAGTATTTT. Encoded protein: CASSLEGARSDTQYF.

This chain uses TRBV7-3 with TRBJ1-1; D is undetermined. This CDR3 has 15 amino acids. The V end was cut by 5 bases, the J end by 2 bases, with 15 bases between. CDR1 is SGHTA and CDR2 is FQGTGA in the germline V gene. The CDR3 reads CASSPARVSNTEAFF. The CDR3 coding sequence is TGTGCCAGCAGCCCTGCCCGGGTGTCAAACACTGAAGCTTTCTTT. Full variable domain (outside the CDR3, taken from reference TRBV7-3 and TRBJ1-1): GAGVSQTPSNKVTEKGKYVELRCDPISGHTALYWYRQSLGQGPEFLIYFQGTGAADDSGLPNDRFFAVRPEGSVSTLKIQRTERGDSAVYLCASSPARVSNTEAFFGQGTRLTVV.